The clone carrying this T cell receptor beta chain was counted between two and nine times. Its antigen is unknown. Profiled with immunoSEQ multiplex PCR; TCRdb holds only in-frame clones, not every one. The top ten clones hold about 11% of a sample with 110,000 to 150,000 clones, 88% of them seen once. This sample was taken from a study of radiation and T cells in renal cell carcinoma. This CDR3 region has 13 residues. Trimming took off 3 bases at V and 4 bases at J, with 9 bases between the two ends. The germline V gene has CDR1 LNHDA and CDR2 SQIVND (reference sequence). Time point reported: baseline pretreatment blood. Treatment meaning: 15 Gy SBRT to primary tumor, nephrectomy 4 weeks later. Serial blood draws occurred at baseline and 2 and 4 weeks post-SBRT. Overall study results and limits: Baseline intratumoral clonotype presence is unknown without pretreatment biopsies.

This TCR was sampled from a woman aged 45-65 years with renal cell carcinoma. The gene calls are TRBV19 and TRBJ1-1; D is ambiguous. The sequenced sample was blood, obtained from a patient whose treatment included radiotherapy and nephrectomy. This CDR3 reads CASSITGITEAFF. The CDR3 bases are TGTGCCAGTAGTATTACCGGGATCACTGAAGCTTTCTTT.